The 10 T cell receptor beta chains presented below share a single source sample, sequenced in a study of cytomegalovirus exposure and HLA in healthy donors. Both 60 Vbeta primers and 13 Jbeta primers went into the PCR. Sequencing used immunoSEQ multiplex PCR; TCRdb keeps in-frame clones, though not all of them. This sample has about 120,000 clones, with 6.5% to 9.5% found just once. What was sequenced was PBMCs. The receptor set was obtained from a middle-aged woman in good health and CMV-seropositive.

The rearrangement links TRBV7-2 to TRBJ1-4, with D possibly matching TRBD1 (5 bases). Trimming left V 3 bases short and J 5 bases short, with 10 bases between. CDR3 length: 14 residues. Germline-derived CDR1 and CDR2 are SGHTA and FQGNSA. The CDR3 sequence: CASSFQGENEKLFF. CDR3 DNA: TGTGCCAGCAGCTTCCAGGGCGAAAATGAAAAACTGTTTTTT.

This clone has just a few counts. The chain is built from TRBV27 and TRBJ2-7, with D possibly TRBD1 on 5 matching bases. V dropped 7 bases and J dropped 3 bases, with 16 bases sitting between them. Germline CDR1 and CDR2: MNHEY and SMNVEV (reference sequence). This CDR3 is 14 amino acids long. For the CDR3, the DNA is TGTGCCAGCACCCAACGCCCAGGGAACTACGAGCAGTACTTC. The encoded protein is CASTQRPGNYEQYF.

The chain couples TRBV10-3 to TRBJ2-3; the match to TRBD2 covers 10 bases. The CDR3 totals 15 residues. The trim removed 4 bases at V and 4 bases at J, leaving 5 bases unmatched. The germline V gene encodes CDR1 ENHRY and CDR2 SYGVKD. The CDR3 DNA is TGTGCCATCAGTGCTGCTAGCGGGGGCGCAGATACGCAGTATTTT. It specifies CAISAASGGADTQYF.

In its sample, this clone was seen a few times. CDR3 sequence (DNA): TGTGCCAGCACCCCCCGAGCCCAAGAGACCCAGTACTTC. Its translation is CASTPRAQETQYF. The V gene is TRBV7-9, the J gene TRBJ2-5; D is uncertain. Trimming shortened V by 7 bases and J by 1 base, and 10 bases separated the two germline ends. The V gene's germline CDR1 is SEHNR and CDR2 FQNEAQ (reference sequence). The CDR3 length is 13 residues.

This chain connects TRBV10-3 to TRBJ2-3, with 10 bases matching TRBD1. The CDR3 totals 14 residues. Germline-derived CDR1 and CDR2 are ENHRY and SYGVKD. V lost 4 bases, J lost 4 bases, and 2 bases stayed unmatched. The CDR3 reads CAISVDRGADTQYF. CDR3 DNA sequence: TGTGCCATCAGTGTGGACAGGGGGGCAGATACGCAGTATTTT.

As to this clone: An end of the junction differs from the germline gene, which may be a read error. The same CDR3 also results from other DNA sequences found in this sample. V gene TRBV5-6 combines with J gene TRBJ1-5, with no clear D. CDR1 and CDR2 from the germline V gene are SGHDT and YYEEEE. This CDR3 comprises 15 residues. Written as DNA, the CDR3 is TGTGCCAGCAGCTGGGGTCCGGGGTTTGATCAGCCGCAGCATTTT. It yields the protein CASSWGPGFDQPQHF.

Only a few counts were recorded for this clone. The CDR3 sequence: CASSLTSSYEQYF. CDR3 nucleotide sequence: TGTGCCAGCAGTCTAACTAGCTCCTACGAGCAGTACTTC. The chain links TRBV27 to TRBJ2-7, with D perhaps matching TRBD2 (5 bases). Germline loops: CDR1 MNHEY, CDR2 SMNVEV (reference sequence). V lost 5 bases and J lost 0, with 8 bases in between. CDR3 size: 13 residues.

This clone was counted a few times. V gene TRBV10-3 combines with J gene TRBJ1-5; D not resolved. From germline, CDR1 is ENHRY and CDR2 SYGVKD. V lost 0 bases to trimming and J lost 3 bases, with 12 bases between them. CDR3 length equals 16 residues. Written as DNA, the CDR3 is TGTGCCATCAGTGAGTCGAATCGCAGGTCCAATCAGCCCCAGCATTTT. Residues: CAISESNRRSNQPQHF.

The chain recombines TRBV5-1 with TRBJ1-1; the D gene is possibly TRBD1 (5 bases). This CDR3 comprises 15 residues. Germline V lookup: CDR1 SGHRS, CDR2 YFSETQ. V was shortened by 4 bases and J by 1 base, with 14 bases between the two germline ends. The CDR3 region is CASSPTGHPNTEAFF. The CDR3 nucleotides are TGCGCCAGCAGCCCCACAGGACACCCGAACACTGAAGCTTTCTTT.

This clone occurred a few times. This chain connects TRBV9 to TRBJ1-2, with unresolved D. From germline, CDR1 is SGDLS and CDR2 YYNGEE. This CDR3 spans 14 amino acids. Trimming took 0 bases from V and 1 from J, leaving 7 bases between them. The CDR3 nucleotides are TGTGCCAGCAGCGTAGCAGGCCTTAACTATGGCTACACCTTC. As protein: CASSVAGLNYGYTF.